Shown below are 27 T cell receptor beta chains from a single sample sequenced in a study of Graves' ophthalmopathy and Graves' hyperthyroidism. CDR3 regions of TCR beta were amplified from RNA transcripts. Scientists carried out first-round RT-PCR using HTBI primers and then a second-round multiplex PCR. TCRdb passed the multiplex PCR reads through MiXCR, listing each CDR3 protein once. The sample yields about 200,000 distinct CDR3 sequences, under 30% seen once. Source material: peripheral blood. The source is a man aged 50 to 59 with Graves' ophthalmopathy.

CDR3 sequence reads: CASSPVTGQETQYF. The CDR3 DNA follows: TGTGCCAGCAGCCCCGTAACAGGGCAAGAGACCCAGTACTTC. The chain carries TRBV11-2 and TRBJ2-5; maybe TRBD1 (6 bases). The CDR3 length is 14 residues. V lost 5 bases, J lost 2 bases, and 12 bases lay in between. Per the germline V gene, CDR1 is SGHAT and CDR2 is FQNNGV.

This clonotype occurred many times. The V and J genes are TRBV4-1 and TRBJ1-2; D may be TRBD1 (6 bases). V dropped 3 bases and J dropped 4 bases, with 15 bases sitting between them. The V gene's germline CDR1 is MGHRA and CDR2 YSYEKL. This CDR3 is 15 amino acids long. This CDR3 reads CASSHPRTETYGYTF. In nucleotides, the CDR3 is TGCGCCAGCAGCCACCCTCGGACAGAAACCTATGGCTACACCTTC.

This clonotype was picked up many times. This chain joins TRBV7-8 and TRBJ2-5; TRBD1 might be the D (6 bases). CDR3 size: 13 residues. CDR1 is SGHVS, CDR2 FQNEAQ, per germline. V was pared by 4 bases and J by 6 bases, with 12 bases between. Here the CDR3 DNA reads TGTGCCAGCAGCTGGGGACAAACAAAGACCCAGTACTTC. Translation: CASSWGQTKTQYF.

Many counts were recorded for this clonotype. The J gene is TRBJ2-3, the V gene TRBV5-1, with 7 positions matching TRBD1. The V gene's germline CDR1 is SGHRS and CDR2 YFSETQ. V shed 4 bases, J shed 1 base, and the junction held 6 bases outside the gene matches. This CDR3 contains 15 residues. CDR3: CASSLDRVGTDTQYF. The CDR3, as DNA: TGCGCCAGCAGCCTTGACAGGGTGGGCACAGATACGCAGTATTTT. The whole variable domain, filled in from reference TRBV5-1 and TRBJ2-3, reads KAGVTQTPRYLIKTRGQQVTLSCSPISGHRSVSWYQQTPGQGLQFLFEYFSETQRNKGNFPGRFSGRQFSNSRSEMNVSTLELGDSALYLCASSLDRVGTDTQYFGPGTRLTVL.

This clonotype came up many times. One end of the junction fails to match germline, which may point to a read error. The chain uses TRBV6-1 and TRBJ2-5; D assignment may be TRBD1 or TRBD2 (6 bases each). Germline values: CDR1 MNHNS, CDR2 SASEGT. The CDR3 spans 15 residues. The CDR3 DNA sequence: TGTGCCAGCACTGAACAGGGAGGATCAGTGGAGACCCAGTACTTC. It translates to CASTEQGGSVETQYF.

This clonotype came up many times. The chain's CDR3 is CAISEDSSGSSGELFF. The CDR3 DNA is TGTGCCATCAGTGAGGATTCTAGCGGGAGTTCCGGGGAGCTGTTTTTT. The chain links TRBV10-3 to TRBJ2-2; 10 positions agree with TRBD2. The V gene end was trimmed by 2 bases and the J gene end by 6 bases; junction bases not matched to a gene: 6. This CDR3 region has 16 residues. Germline V CDR1 and CDR2: ENHRY, SYGVKD.

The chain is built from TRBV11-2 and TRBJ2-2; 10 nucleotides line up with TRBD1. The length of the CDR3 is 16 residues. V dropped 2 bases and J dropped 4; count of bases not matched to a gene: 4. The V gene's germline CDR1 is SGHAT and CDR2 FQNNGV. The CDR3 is CASSLWDRGGTGELFF. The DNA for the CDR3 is TGTGCCAGCAGCTTATGGGACAGGGGTGGCACCGGGGAGCTGTTTTTT.

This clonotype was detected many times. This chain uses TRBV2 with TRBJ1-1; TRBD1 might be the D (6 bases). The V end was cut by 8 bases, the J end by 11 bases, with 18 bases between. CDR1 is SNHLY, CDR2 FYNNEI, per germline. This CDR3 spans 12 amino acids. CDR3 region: CASRTGGSMAFF. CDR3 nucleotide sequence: TGTGCCAGCCGGACGGGGGGCAGTATGGCTTTCTTT.

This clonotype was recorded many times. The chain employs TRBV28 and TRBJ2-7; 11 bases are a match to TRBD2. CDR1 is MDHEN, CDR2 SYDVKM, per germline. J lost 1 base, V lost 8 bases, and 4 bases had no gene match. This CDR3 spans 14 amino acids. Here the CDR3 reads CASVTSGRSYEQYF. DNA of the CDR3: TGTGCCAGCGTTACTAGCGGGAGATCCTACGAGCAGTACTTC. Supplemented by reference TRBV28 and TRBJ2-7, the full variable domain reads DVKVTQSSRYLVKRTGEKVFLECVQDMDHENMFWYRQDPGLGLRLIYFSYDVKMKEKGDIPEGYSVSREKKERFSLILESASTNQTSMYLCASVTSGRSYEQYFGPGTRLTVT.

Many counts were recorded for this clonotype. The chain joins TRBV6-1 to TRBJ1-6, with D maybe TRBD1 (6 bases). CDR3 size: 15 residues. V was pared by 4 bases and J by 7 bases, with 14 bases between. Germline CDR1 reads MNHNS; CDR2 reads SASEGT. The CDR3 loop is CASSARQDRNSPLHF. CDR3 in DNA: TGTGCCAGCAGTGCCCGACAGGATCGGAATTCACCCCTCCACTTT.

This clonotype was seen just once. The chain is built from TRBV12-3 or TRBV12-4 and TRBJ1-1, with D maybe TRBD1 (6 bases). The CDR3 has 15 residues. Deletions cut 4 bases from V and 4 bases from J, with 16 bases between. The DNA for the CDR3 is TGTGCCAGCAGTTCCCGTGGGGGGCAGGTCACTGAAGCTTTCTTT. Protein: CASSSRGGQVTEAFF.

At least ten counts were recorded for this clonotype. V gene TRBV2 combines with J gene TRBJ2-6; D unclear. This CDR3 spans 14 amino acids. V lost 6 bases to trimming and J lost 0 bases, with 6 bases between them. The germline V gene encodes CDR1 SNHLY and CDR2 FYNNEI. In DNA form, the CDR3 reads TGTGCCAGCAGGGAGACCTCTGGGGCCAACGTCCTGACTTTC. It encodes CASRETSGANVLTF. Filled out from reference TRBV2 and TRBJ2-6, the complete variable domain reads EPEVTQTPSHQVTQMGQEVILRCVPISNHLYFYWYRQILGQKVEFLVSFYNNEISEKSEIFDDQFSVERPDGSNFTLKIRSTKLEDSAMYFCASRETSGANVLTFGAGSRLTVL.

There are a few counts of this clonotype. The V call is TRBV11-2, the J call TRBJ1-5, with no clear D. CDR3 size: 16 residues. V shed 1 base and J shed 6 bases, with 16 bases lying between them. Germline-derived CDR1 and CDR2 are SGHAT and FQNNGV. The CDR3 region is CASSLGGDWRVQPQHF. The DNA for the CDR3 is TGTGCCAGCAGCTTAGGAGGTGATTGGAGGGTTCAGCCCCAGCATTTT.

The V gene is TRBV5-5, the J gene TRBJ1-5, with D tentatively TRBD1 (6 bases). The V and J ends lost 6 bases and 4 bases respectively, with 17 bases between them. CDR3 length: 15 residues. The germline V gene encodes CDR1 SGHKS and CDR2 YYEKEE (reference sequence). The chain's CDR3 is CASTPGGLRNQPQHF. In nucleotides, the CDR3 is TGTGCCAGCACCCCGGGGGGGCTGAGGAATCAGCCCCAGCATTTT. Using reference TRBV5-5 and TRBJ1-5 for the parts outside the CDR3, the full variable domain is DAGVTQSPTHLIKTRGQQVTLRCSPISGHKSVSWYQQVLGQGPQFIFQYYEKEERGRGNFPDRFSARQFPNYSSELNVNALLLGDSALYLCASTPGGLRNQPQHFGDGTRLSIL.

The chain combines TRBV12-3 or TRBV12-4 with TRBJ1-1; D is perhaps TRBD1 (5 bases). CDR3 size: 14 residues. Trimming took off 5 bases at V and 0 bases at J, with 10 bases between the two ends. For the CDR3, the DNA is TGTGCCAGCAGTCCTGACAGTCTGAACACTGAAGCTTTCTTT. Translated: CASSPDSLNTEAFF.

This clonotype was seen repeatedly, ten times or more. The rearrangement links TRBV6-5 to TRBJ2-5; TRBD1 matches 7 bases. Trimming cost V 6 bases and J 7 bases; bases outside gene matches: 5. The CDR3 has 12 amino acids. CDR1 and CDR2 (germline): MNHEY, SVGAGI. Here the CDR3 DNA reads TGTGCCAGCAGCCACAGGGGATTGACCCAGTACTTC. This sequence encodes CASSHRGLTQYF.

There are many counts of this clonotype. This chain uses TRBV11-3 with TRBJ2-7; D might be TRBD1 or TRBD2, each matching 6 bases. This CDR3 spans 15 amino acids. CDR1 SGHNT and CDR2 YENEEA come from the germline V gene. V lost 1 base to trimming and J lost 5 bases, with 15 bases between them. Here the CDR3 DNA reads TGTGCCAGCAGCTTAGGTGGGGGGCGGCGCAACGAGCAGTACTTC. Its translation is CASSLGGGRRNEQYF.

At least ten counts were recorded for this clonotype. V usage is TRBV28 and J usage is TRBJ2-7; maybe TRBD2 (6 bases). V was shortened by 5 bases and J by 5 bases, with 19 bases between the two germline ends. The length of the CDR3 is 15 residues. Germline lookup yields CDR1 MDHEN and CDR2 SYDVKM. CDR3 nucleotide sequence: TGTGCCAGCAGTCGGGGAAGGAGGGCGTCTCACGAGCAGTACTTC. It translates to CASSRGRRASHEQYF.

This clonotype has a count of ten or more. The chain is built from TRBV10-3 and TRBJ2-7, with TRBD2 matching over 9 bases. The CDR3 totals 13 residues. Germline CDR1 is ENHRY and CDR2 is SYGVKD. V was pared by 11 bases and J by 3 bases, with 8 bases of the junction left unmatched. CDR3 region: CASRTSESYEQYF. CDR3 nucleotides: TGTGCCTCTCGGACTAGCGAGAGCTACGAGCAGTACTTC.

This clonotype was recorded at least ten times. In DNA form, the CDR3 reads TGTGCCAGCAGTTTCCTCCGCCGACCCGCCGCCTATGGCTACACCTTC. This encodes CASSFLRRPAAYGYTF. V usage is TRBV12-3 or TRBV12-4 and J usage is TRBJ1-2; D is unresolved. V was trimmed by 3 bases and J by 4 bases, leaving 18 bases between them. This CDR3 contains 16 residues.

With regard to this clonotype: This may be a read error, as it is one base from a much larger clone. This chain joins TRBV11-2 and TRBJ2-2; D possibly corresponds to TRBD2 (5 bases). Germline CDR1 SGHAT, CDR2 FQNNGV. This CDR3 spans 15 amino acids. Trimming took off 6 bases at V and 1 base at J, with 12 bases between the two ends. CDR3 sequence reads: CASRGLRGNTGELFF. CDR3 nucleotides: TGTGCCAGCAGGGGCCTACGGGGGAACACCGGGGAGCTGTTTTTT.

The CDR3 is CASRWEANTEAFF. The CDR3 DNA sequence: TGTGCCAGCAGATGGGAAGCGAACACTGAAGCTTTCTTT. The chain combines TRBV6-2 or TRBV6-3 with TRBJ1-1; D remains ambiguous. Trimming cost V 6 bases and J 1 base, with 9 bases left between them. Germline CDR1 and CDR2: MNHEY and SVGEGT. There are 13 residues in the CDR3.

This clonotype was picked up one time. The DNA of the CDR3 is TGCAGTGCTAGAGATGGGCGGACCGGGGAGCTGTTTTTT. Translating gives CSARDGRTGELFF. The chain links TRBV20-1 to TRBJ2-2; unclear D gene. V was trimmed by 0 bases and J by 5 bases, leaving 7 bases between them. Germline V gene lookup returns CDR1 DFQATT and CDR2 SNEGSKA (reference sequence). This CDR3 is built from 13 residues.

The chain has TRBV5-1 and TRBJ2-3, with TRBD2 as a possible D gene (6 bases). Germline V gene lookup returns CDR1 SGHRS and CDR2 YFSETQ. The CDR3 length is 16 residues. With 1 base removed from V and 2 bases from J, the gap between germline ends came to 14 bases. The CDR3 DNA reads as TGCGCCAGCAGCTTGTGGGGGGACTCGTACACAGATACGCAGTATTTT. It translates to CASSLWGDSYTDTQYF.

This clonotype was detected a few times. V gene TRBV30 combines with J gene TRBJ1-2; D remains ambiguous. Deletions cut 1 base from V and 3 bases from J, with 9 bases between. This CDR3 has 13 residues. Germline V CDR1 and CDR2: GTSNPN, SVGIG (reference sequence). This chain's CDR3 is CAWSEGRYYGYTF. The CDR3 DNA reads TGTGCCTGGAGTGAAGGACGGTACTATGGCTACACCTTC.

The DNA of the CDR3 is TGTGCCAGCAGTTCCCCTAGCACCCTTCGCGAAGCTTTCTTT. Translation gives CASSSPSTLREAFF. The rearrangement joins TRBV28 to TRBJ1-1; D gene unclear. The CDR3 sequence is 14 residues long. V was cut by 4 bases and J by 8 bases, with 17 bases left in between. Germline-derived CDR1 and CDR2 are MDHEN and SYDVKM.

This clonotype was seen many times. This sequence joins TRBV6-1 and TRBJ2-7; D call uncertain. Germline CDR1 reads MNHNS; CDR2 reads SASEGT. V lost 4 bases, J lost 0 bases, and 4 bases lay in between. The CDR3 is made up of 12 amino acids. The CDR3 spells CASSVVSYEQYF. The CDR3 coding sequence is TGTGCCAGCAGTGTAGTCTCCTACGAGCAGTACTTC.